This T cell receptor beta chain was obtained from a study of T cell responses to AZD1222 COVID-19 vaccine. About this clone itself: Its antigen is not known.

Some clones are missing from TCRdb's copy, which holds only in-frame ones; the method was immunoSEQ multiplex PCR. The sample includes under 150,000 clones, 93% of them seen just once. The V gene's germline CDR1 is SGHRS and CDR2 YFSETQ. V lost 2 bases and J lost 2, with 11 bases in between. This CDR3 is built from 14 residues. Study findings and constraints: It should be noted that donors were predominantly white British and more often female, and clonal diversity was possibly underestimated. Regions 160-218 and 743-854 dominated among vaccine-associated CD4 TCRs spanning spike.

This rearrangement joins TRBV5-1 to TRBJ2-7; the D gene is possibly TRBD1 (6 bases). This TCR came from an adult in good health. Source: peripheral blood, taken on day 0 of AZD1222 vaccination. DNA for the CDR3: TGCGCCAGCAGCTTTGACAGGACAACCTACGAGCAGTACTTC. The encoded protein is CASSFDRTTYEQYF.